These T cell receptor beta chains were read from a single sample in a study of T cell responses to AZD1222 COVID-19 vaccine. The method was immunoSEQ multiplex PCR; TCRdb's version includes in-frame clones alone and lacks a portion of them. The data show some 97,000 clones, around nine tenths seen once. This specimen consisted of peripheral blood, obtained on day 0 of AZD1222 vaccination. All receptors derive from an adult in good health. CDR3s include the opening cysteine and the closing phenylalanine or tryptophan. A D gene is named only where the DNA matches it firmly. A clone size is listed for some rows: how often the clone was seen (once, few, many), or a class if it is expanded.

V gene: TRBV30
J gene: TRBJ1-2
clone size: -
D gene: -
CDR3 DNA: TGTGCCTGGTACTACCCCCCTAACTATGGCTACACCTTC
CDR3 protein: CAWYYPPNYGYTF

V gene: TRBV4-1
J gene: TRBJ2-7
clone size: -
D gene: TRBD2
CDR3 DNA: TGCGCCAGCAGCCATCTAGCGGGGGGGGAATACGAGCAGTACTTC
CDR3 protein: CASSHLAGGEYEQYF

V gene: TRBV7-6
J gene: TRBJ2-3
clone size: once
D gene: TRBD2
CDR3 DNA: TGTGCCAGCAGCTCAGGACTAGCGGCAACAGATACGCAGTATTTT
CDR3 protein: CASSSGLAATDTQYF

V gene: TRBV7-2
J gene: TRBJ2-7
clone size: -
D gene: -
CDR3 DNA: TGTGCCAGCAGCTTAGGAGGGGGGGCATCCTACGAGCAGTACTTC
CDR3 protein: CASSLGGGASYEQYF

V gene: TRBV18
J gene: TRBJ1-2
clone size: -
D gene: TRBD1
CDR3 DNA: TGTGCCAGCTCACCGGGACAGAACCCCAAGTATTTTGGCTACACCTTC
CDR3 protein: CASSPGQNPKYFGYTF

V gene: TRBV6-1
J gene: TRBJ1-5
clone size: -
D gene: TRBD1
CDR3 DNA: TGTGCCAGCAGTGATCGGACAGGAACAGGCAATCAGCCCCAGCATTTT
CDR3 protein: CASSDRTGTGNQPQHF

V gene: TRBV5-5
J gene: TRBJ2-1
clone size: -
D gene: -
CDR3 DNA: TGTGCCAGCAGCTTGGCCGGGGAGGTCGTCGGTGAGCAGTTCTTC
CDR3 protein: CASSLAGEVVGEQFF

V gene: TRBV6-2/TRBV6-3
J gene: TRBJ1-2
clone size: -
D gene: -
CDR3 DNA: TGTGCCAGCAGTTACGAGGGGTTTGGCTATGGCTACACCTTC
CDR3 protein: CASSYEGFGYGYTF

V gene: TRBV6-6
J gene: TRBJ1-3
clone size: -
D gene: -
CDR3 DNA: TGTGCCAGCAGCCGGACCAGAAACACCATATATTTT
CDR3 protein: CASSRTRNTIYF

V gene: TRBV7-3
J gene: TRBJ1-6
clone size: -
D gene: -
CDR3 DNA: TGTGCCAGCAGGTCCGACCCTAATTCACCCCTCCACTTT
CDR3 protein: CASRSDPNSPLHF

V gene: TRBV7-2
J gene: TRBJ2-7
clone size: -
D gene: -
CDR3 DNA: TGTGCCAGCAGCTTAGAATACTACGAGCAGTACTTC
CDR3 protein: CASSLEYYEQYF

V gene: TRBV19
J gene: TRBJ2-1
clone size: few
D gene: TRBD1
CDR3 DNA: TGTGCCAGTAACTCTGGACAGGGAGGCCCAGTCCTTCAGTTCTTC
CDR3 protein: CASNSGQGGPVLQFF

V gene: TRBV5-4
J gene: TRBJ1-1
clone size: -
D gene: -
CDR3 DNA: TGTGCCAGCAGCCTAGGCGGGGGCGTTACTGAAGCTTTCTTT
CDR3 protein: CASSLGGGVTEAFF

V gene: TRBV14
J gene: TRBJ2-7
clone size: -
D gene: -
CDR3 DNA: TGTGCCAGCAGCCAATATTACAAATCCTACGAGCAGTACTTC
CDR3 protein: CASSQYYKSYEQYF

V gene: TRBV2
J gene: TRBJ1-1
clone size: -
D gene: TRBD1
CDR3 DNA: TGTGCCAGCGGTGAGTGGGGACAGGGTCTCACTGAAGCTTTCTTT
CDR3 protein: CASGEWGQGLTEAFF

V gene: TRBV10-3
J gene: TRBJ1-3
clone size: once
D gene: -
CDR3 DNA: TGTGCCATCAGTGCCTCCATTTCGGTGGGGACTGGAAACACCATATATTTT
CDR3 protein: CAISASISVGTGNTIYF

V gene: TRBV18
J gene: TRBJ1-4
clone size: -
D gene: -
CDR3 DNA: TGTGCCAGCTCACCAAGGGGAACTAATGAAAAACTGTTTTTT
CDR3 protein: CASSPRGTNEKLFF

V gene: TRBV5-6
J gene: TRBJ2-7
clone size: once
D gene: -
CDR3 DNA: TGTGCCAGCAGCTTCGACTCTTACTCCTACGAGCAGTACTTC
CDR3 protein: CASSFDSYSYEQYF

V gene: TRBV6-1
J gene: TRBJ2-7
clone size: -
D gene: -
CDR3 DNA: TGTGCCAGCAGTGAATACCCTAGCGGTGGGGGCAACGAGCAGTACTTC
CDR3 protein: CASSEYPSGGGNEQYF

V gene: TRBV7-6
J gene: TRBJ1-1
clone size: -
D gene: -
CDR3 DNA: TGTGCCAGCAGCTTAGACGCGGGGGTTATGAACACTGAAGCTTTCTTT
CDR3 protein: CASSLDAGVMNTEAFF

V gene: TRBV7-2
J gene: TRBJ1-5
clone size: -
D gene: TRBD1
CDR3 DNA: TGTGCCAGCAGCTTAGGGACAGGGGGCAATCAGCCCCAGCATTTT
CDR3 protein: CASSLGTGGNQPQHF

V gene: TRBV7-3
J gene: TRBJ2-1
clone size: -
D gene: -
CDR3 DNA: TGTGCCAGCAGCTTAGGTCTTCAAGAGCAGTTCTTC
CDR3 protein: CASSLGLQEQFF

V gene: TRBV7-3
J gene: TRBJ1-1
clone size: -
D gene: -
CDR3 DNA: TGTGCCAGCAGCCGAGACAGGTTGGGTGAAGCTTTCTTT
CDR3 protein: CASSRDRLGEAFF

V gene: TRBV7-9
J gene: TRBJ1-2
clone size: -
D gene: -
CDR3 DNA: TGTGCCAGCACCAAAGATGACCGGATCTATGGCTACACCTTC
CDR3 protein: CASTKDDRIYGYTF

V gene: TRBV18
J gene: TRBJ1-5
clone size: -
D gene: TRBD1
CDR3 DNA: TGTGCCAGCTCCGACAGGGGCCAGCCCCAGCATTTT
CDR3 protein: CASSDRGQPQHF

V gene: TRBV7-8
J gene: TRBJ2-2
clone size: -
D gene: -
CDR3 DNA: TGTGCCAGCAGCCAATCCTTTTATGGGGAGCTGTTTTTT
CDR3 protein: CASSQSFYGELFF

V gene: TRBV11-1
J gene: TRBJ2-7
clone size: -
D gene: TRBD1
CDR3 DNA: TGTGCCAGCAGCCGAGCACAGGGGTGGGTCGAGCAGTACTTC
CDR3 protein: CASSRAQGWVEQYF

V gene: TRBV5-5
J gene: TRBJ1-6
clone size: once
D gene: TRBD1
CDR3 DNA: TGTGCCAGCAGCTCCCTCGGACAGGGGGTGTCACCCCTCCACTTT
CDR3 protein: CASSSLGQGVSPLHF

V gene: TRBV5-1
J gene: TRBJ1-2
clone size: -
D gene: -
CDR3 DNA: TGCGCCAGCAGCCCCGGGACAAACTATGGCTACACCTTC
CDR3 protein: CASSPGTNYGYTF

V gene: TRBV18
J gene: TRBJ1-1
clone size: -
D gene: TRBD1
CDR3 DNA: TGTGCCAGCTCACCATCGACAGGGAATACTGAAGCTTTCTTT
CDR3 protein: CASSPSTGNTEAFF

V gene: TRBV4-3
J gene: TRBJ2-3
clone size: -
D gene: TRBD2
CDR3 DNA: TGCGCCAGCAGCCAAGCGGGGGGGGCGATAGATACGCAGTATTTT
CDR3 protein: CASSQAGGAIDTQYF

V gene: TRBV19
J gene: TRBJ2-3
clone size: once
D gene: -
CDR3 DNA: TGTGCCAGTAGTATAGGCCTGCGAGATACGCAGTATTTT
CDR3 protein: CASSIGLRDTQYF

V gene: TRBV6-5
J gene: TRBJ1-1
clone size: once
D gene: TRBD1
CDR3 DNA: TGTGCCAGCAGCCTATCCCCGGGACAGTGGGCTTTCTTT
CDR3 protein: CASSLSPGQWAFF

V gene: TRBV29-1
J gene: TRBJ1-1
clone size: -
D gene: -
CDR3 DNA: TGCAGCACAGCCCTTAGGGGGGGCACTGAAGCTTTCTTT
CDR3 protein: CSTALRGGTEAFF

V gene: TRBV7-8
J gene: TRBJ1-1
clone size: -
D gene: -
CDR3 DNA: TGTGCCAGCAGCTTAGAGCTCAGGGTTCGAAACACTGAAGCTTTCTTT
CDR3 protein: CASSLELRVRNTEAFF

V gene: TRBV6-6
J gene: TRBJ2-2
clone size: -
D gene: -
CDR3 DNA: TGTGCCAGCAGTTACTGGGGGAACACCGGGGAGCTGTTTTTT
CDR3 protein: CASSYWGNTGELFF

V gene: TRBV5-8
J gene: TRBJ1-5
clone size: -
D gene: -
CDR3 DNA: TGTGCCAGCAGCCTAGGACGTGATCGGCAGCCCCAGCATTTT
CDR3 protein: CASSLGRDRQPQHF

V gene: TRBV7-3
J gene: TRBJ1-1
clone size: few
D gene: TRBD1
CDR3 DNA: TGTGCCAGCAGCCCCGGACAGGGTTTGGTAAACACTGAAGCTTTCTTT
CDR3 protein: CASSPGQGLVNTEAFF

V gene: TRBV6-1
J gene: TRBJ2-3
clone size: -
D gene: -
CDR3 DNA: TGTGCCAGCAGTGAAGTGATAGGGGAGGATACGCAGTATTTT
CDR3 protein: CASSEVIGEDTQYF

V gene: TRBV5-1
J gene: TRBJ1-1
clone size: -
D gene: -
CDR3 DNA: TGCGCCAGCAGCCCCGGTTTATGGGGGGACACTGAAGCTTTCTTT
CDR3 protein: CASSPGLWGDTEAFF